This T cell receptor (beta chain) was found in a study of blood T cell repertoires in COVID-19. Germline loops: CDR1 MNHEY, CDR2 SVGAGI. CDR3 length: 14 amino acids. V shed 6 bases and J shed 4 bases, with 16 bases lying between them. Participants came from fewer than 25 US areas, aged roughly 18 to 90 years. Measured with immunoSEQ multiplex PCR; TCRdb has only the in-frame clones, and not every one. Here the sample spans 150,000 to 200,000 clones, about four fifths being singletons. This rearrangement joins TRBV6-5 to TRBJ2-7, with a tentative D call TRBD1 (6 bases). Sample: PBMCs or T cells enriched from blood (not recorded which). The receptor's source is a woman aged 60-75 years who had recovered from COVID-19. In DNA form, the CDR3 reads TGTGCCAGCAGAAGGACAGACCATCCGTACGAGCAGTACTTC. Protein product: CASRRTDHPYEQYF.